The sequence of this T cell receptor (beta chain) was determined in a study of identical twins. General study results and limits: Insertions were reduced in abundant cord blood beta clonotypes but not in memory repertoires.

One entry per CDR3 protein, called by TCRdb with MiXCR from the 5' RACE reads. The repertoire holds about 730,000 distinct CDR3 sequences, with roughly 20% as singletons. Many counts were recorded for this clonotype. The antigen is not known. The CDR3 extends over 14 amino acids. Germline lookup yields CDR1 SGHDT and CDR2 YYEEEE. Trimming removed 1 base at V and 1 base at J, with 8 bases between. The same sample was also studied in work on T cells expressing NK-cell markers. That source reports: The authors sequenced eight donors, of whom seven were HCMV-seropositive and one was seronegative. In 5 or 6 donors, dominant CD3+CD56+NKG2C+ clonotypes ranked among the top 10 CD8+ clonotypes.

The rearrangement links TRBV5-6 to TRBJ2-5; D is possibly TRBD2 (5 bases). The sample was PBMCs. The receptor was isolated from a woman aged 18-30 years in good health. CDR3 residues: CASSLRRTQETQYF. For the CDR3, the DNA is TGTGCCAGCAGCTTGAGGAGGACCCAAGAGACCCAGTACTTC.